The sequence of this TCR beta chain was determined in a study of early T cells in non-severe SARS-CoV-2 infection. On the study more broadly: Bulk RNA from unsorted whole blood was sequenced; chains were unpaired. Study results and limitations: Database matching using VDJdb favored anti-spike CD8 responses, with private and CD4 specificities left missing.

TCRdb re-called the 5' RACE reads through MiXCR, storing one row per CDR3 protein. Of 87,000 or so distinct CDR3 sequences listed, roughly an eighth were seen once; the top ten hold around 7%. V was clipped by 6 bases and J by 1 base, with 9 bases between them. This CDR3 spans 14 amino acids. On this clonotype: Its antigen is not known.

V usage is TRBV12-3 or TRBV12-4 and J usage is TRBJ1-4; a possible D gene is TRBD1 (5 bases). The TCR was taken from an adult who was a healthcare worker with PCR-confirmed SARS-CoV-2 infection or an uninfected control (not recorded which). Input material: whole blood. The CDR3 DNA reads TGTGCCAGCAGCCCAGGGCGAACTAATGAAAAACTGTTTTTT. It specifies CASSPGRTNEKLFF.